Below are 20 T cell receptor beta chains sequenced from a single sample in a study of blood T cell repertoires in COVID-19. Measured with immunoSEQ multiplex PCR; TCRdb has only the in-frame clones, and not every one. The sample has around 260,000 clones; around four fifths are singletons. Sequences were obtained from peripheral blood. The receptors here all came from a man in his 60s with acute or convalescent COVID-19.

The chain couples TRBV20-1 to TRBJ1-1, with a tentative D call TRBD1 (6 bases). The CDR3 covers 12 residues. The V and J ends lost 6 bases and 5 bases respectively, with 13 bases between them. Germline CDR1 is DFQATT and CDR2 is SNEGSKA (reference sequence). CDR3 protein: CSASGDKTEAFF. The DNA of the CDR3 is TGCAGTGCCAGTGGGGACAAAACTGAAGCTTTCTTT.

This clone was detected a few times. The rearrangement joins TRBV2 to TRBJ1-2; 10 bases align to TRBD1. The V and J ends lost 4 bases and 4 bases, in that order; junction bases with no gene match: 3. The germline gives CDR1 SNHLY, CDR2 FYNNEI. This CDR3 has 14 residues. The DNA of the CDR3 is TGTGCCAGCAGTGGACAGGGGGCCGGCTATGGCTACACCTTC. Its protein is CASSGQGAGYGYTF.

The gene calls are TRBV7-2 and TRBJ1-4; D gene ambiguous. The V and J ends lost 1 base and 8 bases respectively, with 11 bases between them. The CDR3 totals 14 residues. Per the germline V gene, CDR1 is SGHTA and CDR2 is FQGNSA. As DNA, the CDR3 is TGTGCCAGCAGCTTAGTAGTCACGGAGGAAAAACTGTTTTTT. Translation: CASSLVVTEEKLFF. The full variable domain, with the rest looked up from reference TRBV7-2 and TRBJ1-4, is GAGVSQSPSNKVTEKGKDVELRCDPISGHTALYWYRQSLGQGLEFLIYFQGNSAPDKSGLPSDRFSAERTGGSVSTLTIQRTQQEDSAVYLCASSLVVTEEKLFFGSGTQLSVL.

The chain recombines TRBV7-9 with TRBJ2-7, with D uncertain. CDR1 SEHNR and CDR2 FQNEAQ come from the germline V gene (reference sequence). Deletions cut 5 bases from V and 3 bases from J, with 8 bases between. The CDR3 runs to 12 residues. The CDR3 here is CASSLPGYEQYF. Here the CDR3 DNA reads TGTGCCAGCAGCCTCCCGGGCTACGAGCAGTACTTC.

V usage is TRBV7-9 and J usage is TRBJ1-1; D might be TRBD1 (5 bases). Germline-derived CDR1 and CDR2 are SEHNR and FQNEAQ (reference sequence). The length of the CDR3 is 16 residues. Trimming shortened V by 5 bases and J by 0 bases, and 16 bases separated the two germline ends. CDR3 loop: CASSPIGQGLNTEAFF. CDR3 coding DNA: TGTGCCAGCAGCCCAATCGGTCAGGGATTGAACACTGAAGCTTTCTTT.

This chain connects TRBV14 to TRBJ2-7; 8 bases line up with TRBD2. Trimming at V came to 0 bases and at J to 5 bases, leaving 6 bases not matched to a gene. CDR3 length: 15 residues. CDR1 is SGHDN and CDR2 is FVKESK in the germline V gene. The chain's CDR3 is CASSQDASGSDEQYF. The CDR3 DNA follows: TGTGCCAGCAGCCAAGATGCCAGCGGGAGTGACGAGCAGTACTTC.

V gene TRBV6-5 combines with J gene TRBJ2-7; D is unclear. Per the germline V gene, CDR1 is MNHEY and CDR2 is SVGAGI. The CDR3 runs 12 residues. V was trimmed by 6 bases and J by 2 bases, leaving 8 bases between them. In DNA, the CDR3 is TGTGCCAGCAGAGCACTGGCCTACGAGCAGTACTTC. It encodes CASRALAYEQYF.

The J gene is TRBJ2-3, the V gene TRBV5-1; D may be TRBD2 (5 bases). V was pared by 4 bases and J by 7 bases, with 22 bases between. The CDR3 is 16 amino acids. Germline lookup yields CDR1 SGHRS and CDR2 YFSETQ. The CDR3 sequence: CASSPPAGVSGYTQYF. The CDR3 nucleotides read TGCGCCAGCAGCCCGCCGGCTGGAGTCTCGGGATATACGCAGTATTTT.

The CDR3: CASSDNRGPYGYTF. The CDR3 nucleotides are TGTGCCAGCAGTGACAACAGGGGGCCCTATGGCTACACCTTC. The V call is TRBV6-1, the J call TRBJ1-2; 9 nucleotides agree with TRBD1. The CDR3 runs to 14 residues. V was pared by 3 bases and J by 4 bases, with 3 bases of the junction left unmatched. Germline loops: CDR1 MNHNS, CDR2 SASEGT.

The CDR3 bases are TGTGCCAGCAGGGGGACAGTCCGACCTCACTACACCTTC. Protein sequence: CASRGTVRPHYTF. The chain joins TRBV6-5 to TRBJ1-2; 7 nucleotides match TRBD1. V gave up 6 bases and J gave up 10 bases; unmatched junction bases: 11. The CDR3 sequence is 13 residues long. The germline CDR1 and CDR2 sequences are MNHEY and SVGAGI.

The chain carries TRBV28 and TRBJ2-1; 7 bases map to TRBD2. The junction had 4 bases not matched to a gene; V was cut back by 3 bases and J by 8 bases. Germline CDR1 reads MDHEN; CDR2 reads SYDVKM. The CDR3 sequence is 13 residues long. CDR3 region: CASSFGGSDEQFF. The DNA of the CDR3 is TGTGCCAGCAGTTTCGGCGGGAGTGATGAGCAGTTCTTC.

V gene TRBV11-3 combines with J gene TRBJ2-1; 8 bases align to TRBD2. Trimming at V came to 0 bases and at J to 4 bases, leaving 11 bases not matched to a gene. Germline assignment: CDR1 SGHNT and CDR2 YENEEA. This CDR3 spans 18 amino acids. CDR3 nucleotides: TGTGCCAGCAGCTTAGAGTCTCCCCGGGAGGGCCGGTACAATGAGCAGTTCTTC. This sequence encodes CASSLESPREGRYNEQFF.

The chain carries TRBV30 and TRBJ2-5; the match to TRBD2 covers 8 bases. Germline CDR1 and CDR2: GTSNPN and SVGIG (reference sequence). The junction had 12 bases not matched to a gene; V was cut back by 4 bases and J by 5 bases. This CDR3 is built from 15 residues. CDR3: CAWILAGPMGETQYF. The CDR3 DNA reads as TGTGCCTGGATTCTAGCGGGCCCGATGGGGGAGACCCAGTACTTC.

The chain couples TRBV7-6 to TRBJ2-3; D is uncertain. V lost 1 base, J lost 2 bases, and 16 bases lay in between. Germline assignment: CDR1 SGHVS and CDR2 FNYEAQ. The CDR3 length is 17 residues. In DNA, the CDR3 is TGTGCCAGCAGCTTAGGGCTTGGCCTTTCCGCCACAGATACGCAGTATTTT. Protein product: CASSLGLGLSATDTQYF.

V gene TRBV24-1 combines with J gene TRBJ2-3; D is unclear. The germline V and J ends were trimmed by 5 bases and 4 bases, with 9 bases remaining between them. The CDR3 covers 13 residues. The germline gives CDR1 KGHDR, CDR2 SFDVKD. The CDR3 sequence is CATSASVPDTQYF. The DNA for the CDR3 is TGTGCCACCAGTGCCTCAGTCCCAGATACGCAGTATTTT.

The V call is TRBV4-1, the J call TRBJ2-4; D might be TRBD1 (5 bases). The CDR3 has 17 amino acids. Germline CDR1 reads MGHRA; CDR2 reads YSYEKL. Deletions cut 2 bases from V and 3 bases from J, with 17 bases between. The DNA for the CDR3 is TGCGCCAGCAGCCAAAGAGTGGTAGGGGTTAGCAAAAACATTCAGTACTTC. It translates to CASSQRVVGVSKNIQYF.

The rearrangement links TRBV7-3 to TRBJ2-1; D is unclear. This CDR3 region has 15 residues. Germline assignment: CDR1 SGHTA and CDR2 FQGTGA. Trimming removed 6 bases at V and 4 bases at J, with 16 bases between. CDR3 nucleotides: TGTGCCAGCAGGAAAGAGGTAGCTGCTTACAATGAGCAGTTCTTC. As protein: CASRKEVAAYNEQFF. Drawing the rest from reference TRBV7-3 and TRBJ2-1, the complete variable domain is GAGVSQTPSNKVTEKGKYVELRCDPISGHTALYWYRQSLGQGPEFLIYFQGTGAADDSGLPNDRFFAVRPEGSVSTLKIQRTERGDSAVYLCASRKEVAAYNEQFFGPGTRLTVL.

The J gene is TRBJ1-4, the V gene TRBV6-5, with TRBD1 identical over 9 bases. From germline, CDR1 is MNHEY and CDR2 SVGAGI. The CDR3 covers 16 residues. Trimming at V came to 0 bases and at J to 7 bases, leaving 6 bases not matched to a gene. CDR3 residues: CASSYSSGTGREKLFF. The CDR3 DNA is TGTGCCAGCAGTTACTCGTCGGGGACAGGGCGTGAAAAACTGTTTTTT.

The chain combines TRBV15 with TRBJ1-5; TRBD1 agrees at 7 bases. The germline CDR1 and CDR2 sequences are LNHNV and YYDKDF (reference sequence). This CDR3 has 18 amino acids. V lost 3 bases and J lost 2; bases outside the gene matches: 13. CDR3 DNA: TGTGCCACCAGCAGTGCCATGGACAGGCGACGACGCAATCAGCCCCAGCATTTT. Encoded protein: CATSSAMDRRRRNQPQHF. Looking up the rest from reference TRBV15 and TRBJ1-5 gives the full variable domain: DAMVIQNPRYQVTQFGKPVTLSCSQTLNHNVMYWYQQKSSQAPKLLFHYYDKDFNNEADTPDNFQSRRPNTSFCFLDIRSPGLGDTAMYLCATSSAMDRRRRNQPQHFGDGTRLSIL.

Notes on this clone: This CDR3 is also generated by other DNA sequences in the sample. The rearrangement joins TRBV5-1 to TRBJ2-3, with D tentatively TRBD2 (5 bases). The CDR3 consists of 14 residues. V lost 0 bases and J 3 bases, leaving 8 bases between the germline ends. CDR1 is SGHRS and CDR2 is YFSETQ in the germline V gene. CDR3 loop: CASSLDLATDTQYF. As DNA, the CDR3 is TGCGCCAGCAGCTTGGACCTAGCAACAGATACGCAGTATTTT.